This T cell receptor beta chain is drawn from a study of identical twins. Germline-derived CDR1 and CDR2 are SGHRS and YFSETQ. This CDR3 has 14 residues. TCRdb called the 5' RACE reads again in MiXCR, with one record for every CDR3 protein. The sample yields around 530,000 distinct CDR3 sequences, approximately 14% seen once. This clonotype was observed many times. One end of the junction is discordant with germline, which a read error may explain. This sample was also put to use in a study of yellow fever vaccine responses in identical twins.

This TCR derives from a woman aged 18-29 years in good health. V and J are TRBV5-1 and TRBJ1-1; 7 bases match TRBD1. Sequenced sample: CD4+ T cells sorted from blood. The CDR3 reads CASSLGQGGTEAFF. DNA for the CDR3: TGTGCCAGCAGTTTAGGCCAGGGGGGCACTGAAGCTTTCTTT.